This T cell receptor (beta chain) derives from a study of blood T cell repertoires in COVID-19. About the study: Acute and convalescent COVID-19 samples came from the United States, Italy and Spain. From T cells, B-cell-depleted T cells, or PBMCs came the material, which was cDNA or gDNA.

Between the trimmed V and J ends, which lost 0 bases and 2 bases, there was a span of 11 bases. The CDR3 consists of 16 residues. Germline V gives CDR1 SGHRS, CDR2 YFSETQ. This table comes from immunoSEQ multiplex PCR, and its TCRdb copy is limited to in-frame clones, with some not included. The data show 30,000 to 40,000 clones, about 90% seen once. This TCR was recovered from a human donor in a cohort sampled during active COVID-19. The chain recombines TRBV5-1 with TRBJ1-4, with D perhaps matching TRBD1 (6 bases). The sample consisted of peripheral blood. The CDR3 nucleotides are TGCGCCAGCAGCTTGGCGGCGGGGGCGACTAATGAAAAACTGTTTTTT. It yields the protein CASSLAAGATNEKLFF.